One and the same sample provided the 8 T cell receptor beta chains below, sequenced in a study of cytomegalovirus exposure and HLA in healthy donors. The PCR ran on 60 Vbeta and 13 Jbeta primers. The table came from immunoSEQ multiplex PCR; TCRdb's copy has only in-frame clones and leaves some out. The table lists around 94,000 clones, roughly 80% of them singletons. Sequencing was carried out using PBMCs. These receptors all stem from a woman aged 40 to 50 in good health and CMV-seropositive.

This chain links TRBV6-1 with TRBJ2-1; D unclear. Germline V CDR1 and CDR2: MNHNS, SASEGT. Trimming pared 5 bases from V and 3 bases from J, leaving 8 bases between. The CDR3 runs to 13 residues. CDR3 in amino acids: CASSLDFYNEQFF. The CDR3 DNA is TGTGCCAGCAGTCTAGACTTCTACAATGAGCAGTTCTTC.

This clone was observed a single time. One junction end does not reproduce the germline sequence, and a read error may be involved. Other DNA sequences in the same sample also yield this CDR3. The chain has TRBV7-8 and TRBJ2-7; 7 bases agree with TRBD1. Germline CDR1 and CDR2: SGHVS and FQNEAQ. This CDR3 contains 14 residues. The CDR3 coding sequence is TGTGCCAGCAGCCTAAACAGGGGTGGCTACGAGCAATACTTC. This translates into CASSLNRGGYEQYF.

The sample holds a few counts of this clone. The rearrangement links TRBV4-3 to TRBJ1-1, with D perhaps TRBD1 (6 bases). The germline V and J ends were trimmed by 0 bases and 5 bases, with 10 bases remaining between them. The length of the CDR3 is 14 residues. Looked up from germline, CDR1 is LGHNA and CDR2 is YSLEER. The CDR3 coding sequence is TGCGCCAGCAGCCAAGATCAAGGGGGTACTGAAGCTTTCTTT. Translating it yields CASSQDQGGTEAFF.

The chain uses TRBV19 and TRBJ2-1; weak D call: TRBD2 (6 bases). V lost 6 bases and J 5 bases, leaving 14 bases between the germline ends. Per the germline V gene, CDR1 is LNHDA and CDR2 is SQIVND (reference sequence). CDR3 length equals 14 residues. CDR3 residues: CASRGRSSHNEQFF. CDR3 in DNA: TGTGCCAGTAGGGGGAGGAGCAGTCACAATGAGCAGTTCTTC.

This chain connects TRBV9 to TRBJ2-7, with TRBD1 matching 10 bases. V trimming: 5 bases; J trimming: 4 bases; junction bases outside the gene matches: 9. The CDR3 consists of 15 residues. Germline CDR1 is SGDLS and CDR2 is YYNGEE. In DNA form, the CDR3 reads TGTGCCAGCAGTTCCGGGACAGGGGCCTTTTACGAGCAGTACTTC. The encoded protein is CASSSGTGAFYEQYF.

CDR3 loop: CASSLGQGVGQPQHF. Written as DNA, the CDR3 is TGTGCCAGCAGTTTAGGACAGGGGGTAGGACAGCCCCAGCATTTT. The J gene is TRBJ1-5, the V gene TRBV27; 10 positions match TRBD1. J gave up 7 bases and V 2 bases, and 5 bases lay outside the gene matches. The CDR3 is 15 amino acids. Germline V gives CDR1 MNHEY, CDR2 SMNVEV (reference sequence).

The genes are TRBV27 and TRBJ1-4; D is undetermined. Trimming took off 6 bases at V and 0 bases at J, with 11 bases between the two ends. CDR3 size: 15 residues. Germline V gives CDR1 MNHEY, CDR2 SMNVEV (reference sequence). The CDR3, as DNA: TGTGCCAGCAGATCGCTGCAGGCAACTAATGAAAAACTGTTTTTT. As protein: CASRSLQATNEKLFF.

This chain's CDR3 is CASTRGLGNTGELFF. DNA for the CDR3: TGTGCCAGCACAAGGGGGTTAGGGAACACCGGGGAGCTGTTTTTT. The chain is built from TRBV7-9 and TRBJ2-2, with a weak D call TRBD1 (6 bases). Germline V lookup: CDR1 SEHNR, CDR2 FQNEAQ (reference sequence). The CDR3 extends over 15 amino acids. Trimming took 7 bases from V and 1 from J, leaving 13 bases between them.